This passage covers 10 T cell receptor beta chains from one sample sequenced in a study of CD4 T cells in relation to SARS-CoV-2 and coronaviruses. These receptors are not linked to any known antigen. Data came from immunoSEQ multiplex PCR; TCRdb stores just in-frame clones and leaves some out. The sample holds tens of thousands of clones, 82% seen once. The sequencing input was naive CD4+ T cells from PBMCs, cultured in vitro. Documented subset: naive CD4+ T cells isolated by negative enrichment. The source of these receptors is an adult with COVID-19.

V and J are TRBV7-3 and TRBJ2-1; D may match TRBD1 or TRBD2 (5 bases each). Germline values: CDR1 SGHTA, CDR2 FQGTGA. The CDR3 runs 12 residues. The V end was cut by 1 base, the J end by 7 bases, with 5 bases between. The CDR3 DNA reads as TGTGCCAGCAGCTTAAGGGGGAATGAGCAGTTCTTC. It encodes CASSLRGNEQFF.

The chain is built from TRBV14 and TRBJ2-3, with TRBD2 matching over 12 bases. The CDR3 has 16 amino acids. CDR1 and CDR2 from the germline V gene are SGHDN and FVKESK. Trimming removed 4 bases from V and 5 bases from J; junction bases left unmatched: 7. As DNA, the CDR3 is TGTGCCAGCAGCCCCTTCGGACTAGCGGGGTTAGATACGCAGTATTTT. Translation: CASSPFGLAGLDTQYF.

This chain uses TRBV28 with TRBJ2-2; D remains ambiguous. This CDR3 is built from 20 residues. Germline CDR1 MDHEN, CDR2 SYDVKM. V shed 3 bases and J shed 0 bases, with 23 bases lying between them. The CDR3 is CASSLATPRIVLSNTGELFF. The CDR3 DNA reads TGTGCCAGCAGTTTGGCGACCCCGCGGATAGTTCTTTCGAACACCGGGGAGCTGTTTTTT. Full variable domain (remainder filled in from reference TRBV28 and TRBJ2-2): DVKVTQSSRYLVKRTGEKVFLECVQDMDHENMFWYRQDPGLGLRLIYFSYDVKMKEKGDIPEGYSVSREKKERFSLILESASTNQTSMYLCASSLATPRIVLSNTGELFFGEGSRLTVL.

The chain carries TRBV6-2 or TRBV6-3 and TRBJ1-1; D unclear. The ends were cut back, 2 bases at V and 3 bases at J, with 13 bases in the middle. This CDR3 has 15 residues. Germline V lookup: CDR1 MNHEY, CDR2 SVGEGT. CDR3 bases: TGTGCCAGCAGTTACCAGAGGGTTCTCGACACTGAAGCTTTCTTT. Translated: CASSYQRVLDTEAFF.

V gene TRBV5-4 combines with J gene TRBJ2-1, with TRBD1 identical over 7 bases. CDR3 length: 13 amino acids. Germline V gene data show CDR1 as SGHNT and CDR2 as YYREEE (reference sequence). Trimming at V came to 5 bases and at J to 9 bases, leaving 8 bases not matched to a gene. The CDR3 protein is CASRPTGIGEQFF. The CDR3 DNA sequence: TGTGCCAGCAGGCCGACAGGGATAGGTGAGCAGTTCTTC. Looking up the rest from reference TRBV5-4 and TRBJ2-1 gives the full variable domain: ETGVTQSPTHLIKTRGQQVTLRCSSQSGHNTVSWYQQALGQGPQFIFQYYREEENGRGNFPPRFSGLQFPNYSSELNVNALELDDSALYLCASRPTGIGEQFFGPGTRLTVL.

This clone was seen a single time. The chain employs TRBV3-1 (or the pseudogene TRBV3-2) and TRBJ1-1; D is possibly TRBD1 (5 bases). Trimming removed 3 bases from V and 1 base from J, with 6 bases in between. This CDR3 has 13 residues. Germline CDR1 and CDR2: LGHDT and YNNKEL (reference sequence). CDR3 nucleotides: TGTGCCAGCAGCCAGGGGGGGAACACTGAAGCTTTCTTT. Its protein is CASSQGGNTEAFF.

The genes are TRBV9 and TRBJ2-1, with a possible D match to TRBD2 (5 bases). The V and J ends lost 3 bases and 7 bases respectively, with 17 bases between them. The germline CDR1 and CDR2 sequences are SGDLS and YYNGEE. The CDR3 runs 15 residues. CDR3 sequence reads: CASSDPRASWNEQFF. The DNA of the CDR3 is TGTGCCAGCAGCGATCCCCGGGCTAGCTGGAATGAGCAGTTCTTC.

The chain uses TRBV7-8 and TRBJ2-1; TRBD2 matches at 7 bases. The V and J ends lost 6 bases and 7 bases, in that order; junction bases with no gene match: 15. The CDR3 is 16 residues long. Germline lookup yields CDR1 SGHVS and CDR2 FQNEAQ. CDR3 nucleotide sequence: TGTGCCAGCAGGAACCGGGGGGAGGGCATTAGGAATGAGCAGTTCTTC. Translation: CASRNRGEGIRNEQFF.

The chain is built from TRBV29-1 and TRBJ2-2; D ambiguous. The ends were cut back, 7 bases at V and 1 base at J, with 4 bases in the middle. Germline CDR1 SQVTM, CDR2 ANQGSEA. CDR3 size: 11 residues. CDR3 sequence reads: CSARNTGELFF. The CDR3 coding sequence is TGCAGCGCAAGGAACACCGGGGAGCTGTTTTTT.

V usage is TRBV11-3 and J usage is TRBJ2-6; 8 bases agree with TRBD1. The germline gives CDR1 SGHNT, CDR2 YENEEA. This CDR3 comprises 16 residues. The V and J ends lost 5 bases and 2 bases, in that order; junction bases with no gene match: 5. The CDR3 region has the DNA TGTGCCAGCAGCCCGAGGACAGGGCCTGGGGCCAACGTCCTGACTTTC. This codes for CASSPRTGPGANVLTF.